This TCR beta chain was sequenced during a study of chemoradiotherapy in HPV16-positive cancers. With respect to this clone: Its target is unknown.

Broader study findings: During treatment, candidate HPV-specific clones and E7-related motifs expanded in tumor.

The method was immunoSEQ multiplex PCR; TCRdb's version includes in-frame clones alone and lacks a portion of them. The sample gives about 24,000 clones, about 90% of which show up once; 4.5% is in the top ten. V shed 1 base, J shed 4 bases, and the junction held 3 bases outside the gene matches. The CDR3 loop spans 15 amino acids. Germline V gene data show CDR1 as LNHDA and CDR2 as SQIVND (reference sequence). The rearrangement uses TRBV19 and TRBJ1-5; 8 nucleotides line up with TRBD1. The sequenced sample was blood, obtained from a patient who underwent chemoradiotherapy. This sequence was found in a human donor with HPV-associated anogenital cancer. The DNA for the CDR3 is TGTGCCAGTAGTATAGTGGGACAGGATAATCAGCCCCAGCATTTT. Protein product: CASSIVGQDNQPQHF.